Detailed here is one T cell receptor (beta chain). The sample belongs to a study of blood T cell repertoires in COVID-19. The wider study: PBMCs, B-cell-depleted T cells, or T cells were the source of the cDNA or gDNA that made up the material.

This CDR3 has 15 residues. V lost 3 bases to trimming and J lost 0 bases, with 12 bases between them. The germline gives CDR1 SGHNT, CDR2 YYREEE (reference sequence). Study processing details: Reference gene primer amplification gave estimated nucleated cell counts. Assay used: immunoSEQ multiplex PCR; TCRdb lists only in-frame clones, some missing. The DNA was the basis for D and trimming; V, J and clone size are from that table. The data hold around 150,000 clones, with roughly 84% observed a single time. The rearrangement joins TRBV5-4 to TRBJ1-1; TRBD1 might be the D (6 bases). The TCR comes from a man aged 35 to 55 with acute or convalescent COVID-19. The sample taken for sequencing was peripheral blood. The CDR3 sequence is CASSSRTEMNTEAFF. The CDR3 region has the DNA TGTGCCAGCAGCTCGAGGACAGAGATGAACACTGAAGCTTTCTTT. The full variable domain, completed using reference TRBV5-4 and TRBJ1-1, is ETGVTQSPTHLIKTRGQQVTLRCSSQSGHNTVSWYQQALGQGPQFIFQYYREEENGRGNFPPRFSGLQFPNYSSELNVNALELDDSALYLCASSSRTEMNTEAFFGQGTRLTVV.